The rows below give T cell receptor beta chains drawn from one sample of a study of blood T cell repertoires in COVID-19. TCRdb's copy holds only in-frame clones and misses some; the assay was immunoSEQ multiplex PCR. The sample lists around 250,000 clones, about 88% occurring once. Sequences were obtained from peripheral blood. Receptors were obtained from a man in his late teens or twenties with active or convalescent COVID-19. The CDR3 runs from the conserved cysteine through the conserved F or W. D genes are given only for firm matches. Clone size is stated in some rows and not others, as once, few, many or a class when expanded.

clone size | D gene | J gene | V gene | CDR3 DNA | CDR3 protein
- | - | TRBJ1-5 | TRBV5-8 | TGTGCCAGCAGCACAGGGACCGGGGGGCAGCCCCAGCATTTT | CASSTGTGGQPQHF
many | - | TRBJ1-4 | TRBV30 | TGTGCCTGGAGTGTACGAGGAGAAAAACTGTTTTTT | CAWSVRGEKLFF
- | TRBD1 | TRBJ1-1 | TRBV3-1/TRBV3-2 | TGTGCCAGTCTAGAGGGGGCGGTAGGTGGAAGGGCTTTCTTT | CASLEGAVGGRAFF
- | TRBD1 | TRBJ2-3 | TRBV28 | TGTGCCAGCAGTTTGGACAGGGTCCGTTTAGGTACGCAGTATTTT | CASSLDRVRLGTQYF
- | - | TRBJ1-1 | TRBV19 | TGTGCCAGTAGGGGGGCCCTAGTCACTGAAGCTTTCTTT | CASRGALVTEAFF
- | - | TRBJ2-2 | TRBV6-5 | TGTGCCAGCATCCTAACTCCAACCCCCACCGGGGAGCTGTTTTTT | CASILTPTPTGELFF
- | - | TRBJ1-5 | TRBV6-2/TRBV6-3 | TGTGCCAGCAGTTACCGCCAGGGAAGGAACAATCAGCCCCAGCATTTT | CASSYRQGRNNQPQHF
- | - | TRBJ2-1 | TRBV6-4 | TGTGCCCTCCCTAGGGCTGCGGGCCACAACCATGAGCAGTTCTTC | CALPRAAGHNHEQFF
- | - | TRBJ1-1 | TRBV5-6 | TGTGCCAGCAGCTTGGAATTCTCCCAGATGAACACTGAAGCTTTCTTT | CASSLEFSQMNTEAFF
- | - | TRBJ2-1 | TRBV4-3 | TGCGCCAGCAGCCAGTCCAACCGGGGTACGATTAATGAGCAGTTCTTC | CASSQSNRGTINEQFF
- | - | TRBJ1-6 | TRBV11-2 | TGTGCCAGCAGCCCCAGTCAGGGTTATAATTCACCCCTCCACTTT | CASSPSQGYNSPLHF
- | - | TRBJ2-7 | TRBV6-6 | TGTGCCAGCAGTTACTCGGACAACTACGAGCAGTACTTC | CASSYSDNYEQYF
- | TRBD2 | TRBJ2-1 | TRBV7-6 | TGTGCCATAGGACTAGCGGGAAATGAGCAGTTCTTC | CAIGLAGNEQFF
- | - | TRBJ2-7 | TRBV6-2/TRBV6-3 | TGTGCCAGCAGTTACGGTTATAGCGAGCAGTACTTC | CASSYGYSEQYF
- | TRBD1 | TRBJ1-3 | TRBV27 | TGTGCCAGCAGCGAGGGACAGGGTATTCCTGGAAACACCATATATTTT | CASSEGQGIPGNTIYF
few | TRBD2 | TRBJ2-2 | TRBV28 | TGTGCCAGCAGTCCAAGCGGGGGGGCGGTCACCGGGGAGCTGTTTTTT | CASSPSGGAVTGELFF
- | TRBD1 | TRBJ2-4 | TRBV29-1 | TGCAGCGTTGAAACCGGGACAGGGAACATTCAGTACTTC | CSVETGTGNIQYF
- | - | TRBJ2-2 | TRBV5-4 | TGTGCCAGCAGCCGTCCCACCGGGGAGCTGTTTTTT | CASSRPTGELFF
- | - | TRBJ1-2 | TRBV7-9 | TGTGCCAGCAGCTTAAGGGCGGGAGACTATGGCTACACCTTC | CASSLRAGDYGYTF
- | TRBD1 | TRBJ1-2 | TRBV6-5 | TGTGCCAGCAGGGAGACAGGGGGTAACTATGGCTACACCTTC | CASRETGGNYGYTF
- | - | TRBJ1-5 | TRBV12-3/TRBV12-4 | TGTGCCAGCAGCCGACTACCTCAGCCCCAGCATTTT | CASSRLPQPQHF
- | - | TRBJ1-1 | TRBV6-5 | TGTGCCAGCATGGGGGGGAACACTGAAGCTTTCTTT | CASMGGNTEAFF
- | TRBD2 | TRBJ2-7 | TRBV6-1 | TGTGCCAGCAGTGAATGGGGGGGCGAGCAGTACTTC | CASSEWGGEQYF
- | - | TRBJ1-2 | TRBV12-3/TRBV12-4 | TGTGCCAGCAGTTTCCAAGATGGGGGCGGCTACACCTTC | CASSFQDGGGYTF
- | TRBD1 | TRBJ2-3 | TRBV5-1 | TGCGCCAGCAGCTTGGGACAGGGGGCGTCAGATACGCAGTATTTT | CASSLGQGASDTQYF
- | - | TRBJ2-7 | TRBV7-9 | TGTGCCAGCAGCTTTCCCCCTAGGTGGGGCACCTACGAGCAGTACTTC | CASSFPPRWGTYEQYF
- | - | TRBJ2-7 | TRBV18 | TGTGCCAGCTCAAAAGGCTCGGACAGTACCTACGAGCAGTACTTC | CASSKGSDSTYEQYF